Shown below are 18 T cell receptor beta chains from a single sample sequenced in a study of Ad26.COV2.S vaccination and SARS-CoV-2 variants. TCRdb keeps only in-frame clones here, not all; method: immunoSEQ multiplex PCR. The table has hundreds of thousands of clones, about 89% seen once; the top ten hold around 1.5%. Treatment: around 19 received Ad26.COV2.S at low or high dose, single or two shots; about 5 received placebo; per-sample allocation not given. At day 63 after the first vaccine or placebo injection, samples were drawn. Material: peripheral blood, obtained in a trial of Ad26.COV2.S vaccine versus placebo. All receptors come from a person between 18 and 59 years old who received the Ad26.COV2.S COVID-19 vaccine or a placebo.

This clone has ten or more counts. The chain recombines TRBV18 with TRBJ2-7; 12 nucleotides match TRBD2. CDR1 KGHSH and CDR2 LQKENI come from the germline V gene. This CDR3 spans 17 amino acids. The J segment lost 0 bases and the V segment lost 4 bases, leaving 7 bases of the junction unmatched. CDR3 sequence reads: CASSLGTSGRSSYEQYF. The CDR3 DNA is TGTGCCAGCTCACTGGGGACTAGCGGGCGCAGCTCCTACGAGCAGTACTTC. Full variable domain (missing parts from reference TRBV18 and TRBJ2-7): NAGVMQNPRHLVRRRGQEARLRCSPMKGHSHVYWYRQLPEEGLKFMVYLQKENIIDESGMPKERFSAEFPKEGPSILRIQQVVRGDSAAYFCASSLGTSGRSSYEQYFGPGTRLTVT.

The chain has TRBV25-1 and TRBJ1-4, with 10 nucleotides matching TRBD1. V was clipped by 6 bases and J by 10 bases; unmatched bases: 14. Germline V gene lookup returns CDR1 MGHDK and CDR2 SYGVNS. The CDR3 contains 16 residues. The CDR3 bases are TGTGCCAGCAGCGCTATGACAGGGGGCCTGGTTGGAAAACTGTTTTTT. It yields the protein CASSAMTGGLVGKLFF. Supplemented by reference TRBV25-1 and TRBJ1-4, the full variable domain reads EADIYQTPRYLVIGTGKKITLECSQTMGHDKMYWYQQDPGMELHLIHYSYGVNSTEKGDLSSESTVSRIRTEHFPLTLESARPSHTSQYLCASSAMTGGLVGKLFFGSGTQLSVL.

The V and J genes are TRBV7-2 and TRBJ2-5; 14 positions match TRBD2. CDR3 size: 18 residues. The junction had 12 bases not matched to a gene; V was cut back by 4 bases and J by 5 bases. Germline-derived CDR1 and CDR2 are SGHTA and FQGNSA. This CDR3 reads CASSSLRLAGGPWETQYF. As DNA, the CDR3 is TGTGCCAGCAGCTCTCTCCGACTAGCGGGGGGGCCTTGGGAGACCCAGTACTTC.

The chain uses TRBV24-1 and TRBJ2-5; possibly TRBD2 for D (6 bases). CDR1 is KGHDR and CDR2 is SFDVKD in the germline V gene. This CDR3 has 15 amino acids. V was cut by 4 bases and J by 5 bases, with 16 bases left in between. As DNA, the CDR3 is TGTGCCACCAGTGACCCTGGGACTTCGCCGGAGACCCAGTACTTC. As protein: CATSDPGTSPETQYF.

The chain recombines TRBV18 with TRBJ1-4; D remains ambiguous. CDR1 KGHSH and CDR2 LQKENI come from the germline V gene. The CDR3 is 14 residues long. Deletions cut 2 bases from V and 0 bases from J, with 4 bases between. For the CDR3, the DNA is TGTGCCAGCTCACCAGGGACAACTAATGAAAAACTGTTTTTT. The encoded protein is CASSPGTTNEKLFF.

J is TRBJ2-1 and V is TRBV5-8; 15 bases fit TRBD2. The CDR3 covers 15 residues. The germline CDR1 and CDR2 sequences are SGHTS and YDEGEE. J was trimmed by 8 bases and V by 2 bases; bases with no gene match: 2. The CDR3 loop reads CASSFGLAGGYEQFF. CDR3 nucleotide sequence: TGTGCCAGCAGCTTCGGACTAGCGGGAGGGTATGAGCAGTTCTTC.

V usage is TRBV3-1 (or the pseudogene TRBV3-2) and J usage is TRBJ2-2, with no clear D. The CDR3 is 13 amino acids. Germline V lookup: CDR1 LGHDT, CDR2 YNNKEL (reference sequence). Trimming stripped 2 bases from V and 6 bases from J, with 7 bases between. CDR3 region: CASSQFGAGELFF. The CDR3 DNA follows: TGTGCCAGCAGCCAATTTGGGGCCGGGGAGCTGTTTTTT.

The genes are TRBV5-1 and TRBJ2-3, with 13 nucleotides matching TRBD2. Germline loops: CDR1 SGHRS, CDR2 YFSETQ. The CDR3 spans 17 residues. Unmatched junction bases numbered 7, after V lost 4 bases and J lost 2 bases. In nucleotides, the CDR3 is TGCGCCAGCAGCCTCCCGACTAGCGGGGGGAACACAGATACGCAGTATTTT. Its translation is CASSLPTSGGNTDTQYF.

The chain has TRBV27 and TRBJ1-6, with D unclear. Trimming shortened V by 3 bases and J by 6 bases, and 15 bases separated the two germline ends. The CDR3 is made up of 16 amino acids. Germline CDR1 is MNHEY and CDR2 is SMNVEV (reference sequence). CDR3 region: CASSFNPGSVNSPLHF. CDR3 nucleotides: TGTGCCAGCAGTTTCAACCCCGGATCCGTTAATTCACCCCTCCACTTT.

Concerning this clone itself: An end of the junction does not agree with germline; a read error may underlie this. The chain carries TRBV7-7 and TRBJ2-1; 9 nucleotides align to TRBD2. The CDR3 length is 15 residues. CDR1 is SSHAT and CDR2 is FNYEAQ in the germline V gene (reference sequence). CDR3: CASSLAGAGYNEQFF. Here the CDR3 DNA reads TGTGCTAGCAGCTTAGCGGGGGCGGGCTACAATGAGCAGTTCTTC.

The chain carries TRBV24-1 and TRBJ2-1; the match to TRBD2 covers 12 bases. The CDR3 consists of 18 residues. CDR1 KGHDR and CDR2 SFDVKD come from the germline V gene. J lost 8 bases, V lost 2 bases, and 12 bases had no gene match. CDR3 nucleotide sequence: TGTGCCACCAGTGATTCCTGGGCTAGCGGGAGGGCCGGGCATGAGCAGTTCTTC. Translation gives CATSDSWASGRAGHEQFF.

The rearrangement joins TRBV19 to TRBJ1-5, with D uncertain. Germline assignment: CDR1 LNHDA and CDR2 SQIVND (reference sequence). V lost 3 bases, J lost 4 bases, and 13 bases lay in between. This CDR3 has 15 residues. CDR3 protein: CASSIAGLGNQPQHF. CDR3 bases: TGTGCCAGTAGTATTGCGGGATTAGGAAATCAGCCCCAGCATTTT. Complete variable domain (other parts from reference TRBV19 and TRBJ1-5): DGGITQSPKYLFRKEGQNVTLSCEQNLNHDAMYWYRQDPGQGLRLIYYSQIVNDFQKGDIAEGYSVSREKKESFPLTVTSAQKNPTAFYLCASSIAGLGNQPQHFGDGTRLSIL.

This clone was counted once. The J gene is TRBJ1-1, the V gene TRBV10-1, with TRBD1 matching 7 bases. CDR1 is WNHNN and CDR2 is SYGVQD in the germline V gene (reference sequence). This CDR3 contains 15 residues. V gave up 3 bases and J gave up 4 bases; unmatched junction bases: 8. This CDR3 reads CASSDRGGILTEAFF. The DNA for the CDR3 is TGCGCCAGCAGTGACAGGGGGGGGATTCTCACTGAAGCTTTCTTT.

The count of this clone is one. This chain joins TRBV30 and TRBJ2-1; perhaps TRBD2 as D (5 bases). Germline V gives CDR1 GTSNPN, CDR2 SVGIG (reference sequence). This CDR3 is built from 15 residues. Trimming removed 4 bases at V and 3 bases at J, with 16 bases between. CDR3 protein: CAWNLGGSVYNEQFF. CDR3 nucleotide sequence: TGTGCCTGGAATCTCGGTGGTAGCGTCTACAATGAGCAGTTCTTC. Supplemented by reference TRBV30 and TRBJ2-1, the full variable domain reads SQTIHQWPATLVQPVGSPLSLECTVEGTSNPNLYWYRQAAGRGLQLLFYSVGIGQISSEVPQNLSASRPQDRQFILSSKKLLLSDSGFYLCAWNLGGSVYNEQFFGPGTRLTVL.

CDR3 residues: CASSLAVSNQPQHF. The CDR3 DNA follows: TGTGCCAGCAGCTTAGCAGTTAGCAATCAGCCCCAGCATTTT. This chain connects TRBV7-2 to TRBJ1-5; D gene ambiguous. The CDR3 is 14 amino acids. In germline, CDR1 is SGHTA, CDR2 FQGNSA. V lost 0 bases, J lost 0 bases, and 3 bases lay in between.

This clone came up many times. The genes are TRBV6-5 and TRBJ2-7; D call uncertain. The germline V gene encodes CDR1 MNHEY and CDR2 SVGAGI. V was clipped by 7 bases and J by 2 bases, with 12 bases between them. The CDR3 consists of 13 residues. DNA of the CDR3: TGTGCCAGCACCCGGCGGAGCCCCTACGAGCAGTACTTC. Translation gives CASTRRSPYEQYF.

The V and J genes are TRBV11-2 and TRBJ1-1, with a weak D call TRBD1 (6 bases). CDR3 length: 14 amino acids. V gave up 1 base and J gave up 1 base, with 7 bases separating them. Germline CDR1 reads SGHAT; CDR2 reads FQNNGV. Written as DNA, the CDR3 is TGTGCCAGCAGCTTAGGGGGGCCGAACACTGAAGCTTTCTTT. It is translated as CASSLGGPNTEAFF.

In DNA, the CDR3 is TGTGCCAGCTCACCAATAGGTCGAGAGACCCAGTACTTC. Amino acids: CASSPIGRETQYF. This rearrangement joins TRBV18 to TRBJ2-5; D unclear. Germline V gene data show CDR1 as KGHSH and CDR2 as LQKENI. V was clipped by 2 bases and J by 4 bases, with 8 bases between them. The CDR3 covers 13 residues.